This TCR beta chain was sequenced for a study of ipilimumab plus nivolumab after autologous stem cell transplantation. There are a few counts of this clone. Losses at the gene ends were 4 bases for V and 5 bases for J; bases not matched to a gene: 13. This CDR3 spans 16 amino acids. The V gene's germline CDR1 is SGHDN and CDR2 FVKESK. Patients got ipilimumab 1 mg/kg beginning 14 to 28 days post-transplant. Clones were sequenced by immunoSEQ multiplex PCR, and TCRdb holds only the in-frame ones, with some missing. This table holds 15,000 to 20,000 clones, about four fifths found once. This sample comprised PBMCs, obtained in a trial of ipilimumab plus nivolumab as post-transplant consolidation. The chain is built from TRBV14 and TRBJ2-5; 7 nucleotides line up with TRBD1. This receptor was obtained from a male donor with diffuse large B-cell lymphoma. The CDR3 reads CASSPRLGQGDETQYF. As DNA, the CDR3 is TGTGCCAGCAGCCCCAGGTTGGGCCAGGGGGATGAGACCCAGTACTTC. Looking up the rest from reference TRBV14 and TRBJ2-5 gives the full variable domain: EAGVTQFPSHSVIEKGQTVTLRCDPISGHDNLYWYRRVMGKEIKFLLHFVKESKQDESGMPNNRFLAERTGGTYSTLKVQPAELEDSGVYFCASSPRLGQGDETQYFGPGTRLLVL.